A single T cell receptor beta chain is shown here with its context. This receptor's antigen is unknown. Qualities for individual bases were not recorded, and no much larger clone is one base off. TCRbeta CDR3 regions were amplified from genomic DNA by means of the immunoSEQ Assay, a bias-controlled multiplex PCR. The published analysis was carried out like this. Nucleated cell counts per sample were estimated from amplification of reference gene primers within the assay. To quantify the absolute abundance of each unique TCRbeta CDR3 rearrangement, sequence reads were collapsed and filtered. Productive Simpson clonality was computed per sample as the square root of Simpson's diversity index over productive rearrangements. TCRdb mirrors the immuneACCESS table, restricted to in-frame sequences. Some clones are absent from its copies; in checked studies, under half trace to an unresolved V gene, and the reason for the others is unknown. The V and J calls and the clone size are those of that table, but D and trimming were determined from the DNA. The sample yields roughly 340,000 clones; about 90% were counted once. In total, the top ten clones hold just under 7.5% of the sample.

From the cysteine up to the phenylalanine, the CDR3 has a length of 15 residues. CDR3 DNA only is kept here, 45 bases in frame from base 1. V and J are trimmed by 5 bases and 3 bases, and the gene matches miss 9 bases of the junction. Based on the germline V gene, the CDR1 and CDR2 sequences are MDHEN and SYDVKM. This entry comes from a study of blood T cell repertoires in COVID-19 (dated by TCRdb to the early 2020s). Concerning the study at large: Samples covering the acute and convalescent phases of COVID-19 were provided by collaborators in the United States, Italy and Spain. The material from the prospective study consisted of cDNA or gDNA derived from T cells, B-cell-depleted T cells, or PBMCs. Deeply sampled blood TCRbeta repertoires from subjects exposed to, actively infected with, or recovered from COVID-19 were included in the dataset. A freely available public database, intended as a resource for researchers studying the immune response to SARS-CoV-2, is where the repertoires were released. The samples were drawn from the first 160 participants of the ongoing ImmuneRACE study and from over 950 subjects provided by 6 global collaborators. Nearly every sample came with metadata listing a de-identified subject ID, COVID-19 status, age in years and sex. Where available, HLA class I and class II types were taken from metadata supplied by the sample provider and were not determined by assay-based typing. General findings and caveats noted by the study authors: Clinical and demographic metadata were provided uncurated, with the amount varying by source and participant.

In Seattle, one collaborating source enrolled patients while the infection was active and tracked those patients longitudinally over the course of disease. Collaborating institutions collected whole blood in K2EDTA tubes following their own protocols. For TCRbeta analysis, collaborators shipped samples in one of three forms: frozen whole blood, isolated PBMCs, or DNA extracted from either of those sample types. Material for sequencing was peripheral blood. The receptor's source is a woman in her sixties or seventies with COVID-19, enrolled during active disease. The rearrangement joined TRBV28 to TRBJ1-1; 7 middle bases align to TRBD1. The DNA sequence follows: TGTGCCAGCAGTCCCGCGGGACAGAGAGACACTGAAGCTTTCTTT. Translated, this is CASSPAGQRDTEAFF.